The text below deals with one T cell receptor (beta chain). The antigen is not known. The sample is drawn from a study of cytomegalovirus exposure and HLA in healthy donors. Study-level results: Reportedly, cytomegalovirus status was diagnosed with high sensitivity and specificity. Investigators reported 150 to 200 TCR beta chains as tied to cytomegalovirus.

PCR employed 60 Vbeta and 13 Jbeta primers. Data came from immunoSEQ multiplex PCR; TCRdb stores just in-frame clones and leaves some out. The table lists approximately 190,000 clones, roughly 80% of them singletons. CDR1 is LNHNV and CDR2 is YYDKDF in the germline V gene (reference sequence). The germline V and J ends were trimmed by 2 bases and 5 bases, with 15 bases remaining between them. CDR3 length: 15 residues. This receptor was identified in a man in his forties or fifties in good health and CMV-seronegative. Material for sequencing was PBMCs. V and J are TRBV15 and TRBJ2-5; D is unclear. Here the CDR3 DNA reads TGTGCCACCAGCAGAACTACCTCCGTGGTCGAGACCCAGTACTTC. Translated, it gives CATSRTTSVVETQYF.